Listed below are T cell receptor beta chains from one sample, sequenced in a study of shared clonotypes between healthy human individuals. Assay: immunoSEQ multiplex PCR; the TCRdb copy retains only in-frame clones and omits some. The table shows roughly 2 million clones, with roughly 95% occurring only once. The specimen was naive CD8+ T cells sorted from blood. The receptors originated from a man younger than 35 in good health. The CDR3 runs from the conserved cysteine through the conserved F or W. The order of the fields is CDR3 DNA, CDR3 protein, V gene, J gene, D gene, clone size, CDR3 length. The D gene is left open where the match is weak. Size values are once, few and many counts, or a class for expanded clones, and some rows have none.

CDR3nt: TGTGCCAGCCTGGGGCCAGGGATGAGCTACGAGCAGTACTTC
CDR3aa: CASLGPGMSYEQYF
v_gene: TRBV2
j_gene: TRBJ2-7
d_gene: NA
abundance: NA
len: 14

CDR3nt: TGCAGCGTTGAAGAAGTGGGAGTCAGTTTTTATGAGCAGTTCTTC
CDR3aa: CSVEEVGVSFYEQFF
v_gene: TRBV29-1
j_gene: TRBJ2-1
d_gene: NA
abundance: NA
len: 15

CDR3nt: TGTGCCAGCAGGGAAACGGGACTTGAGCAGTTCTTC
CDR3aa: CASRETGLEQFF
v_gene: TRBV6-1
j_gene: TRBJ2-1
d_gene: NA
abundance: NA
len: 12

CDR3nt: TGTGCCAGCAGCGTAGGGGGCGAGACTGAAGCTTTCTTT
CDR3aa: CASSVGGETEAFF
v_gene: TRBV9
j_gene: TRBJ1-1
d_gene: NA
abundance: NA
len: 13

CDR3nt: TGTGCCAGCAGCCAAGATATACTAGTGAATGAGCAGTTCTTC
CDR3aa: CASSQDILVNEQFF
v_gene: TRBV4-2
j_gene: TRBJ2-1
d_gene: NA
abundance: NA
len: 14

CDR3nt: TGCGCCAGCAGCCAAACAGGCACAGATACGCAGTATTTT
CDR3aa: CASSQTGTDTQYF
v_gene: TRBV4-1
j_gene: TRBJ2-3
d_gene: NA
abundance: NA
len: 13

CDR3nt: TGTGCCAGCAGCTACCGGGACGACTACGAGCAGTACTTC
CDR3aa: CASSYRDDYEQYF
v_gene: TRBV5-4
j_gene: TRBJ2-7
d_gene: NA
abundance: NA
len: 13

CDR3nt: TGTGCCAGCAGTTGGACAGGGGAAACTGAAGCTTTCTTT
CDR3aa: CASSWTGETEAFF
v_gene: TRBV28
j_gene: TRBJ1-1
d_gene: TRBD1
abundance: NA
len: 13

CDR3nt: TGCGCCAGCAGTGATGCGTCCACAGATACGCAGTATTTT
CDR3aa: CASSDASTDTQYF
v_gene: TRBV10-1
j_gene: TRBJ2-3
d_gene: NA
abundance: NA
len: 13

CDR3nt: TGTGCCAGCAGCTCCACTTCCGAGCAGTACTTC
CDR3aa: CASSSTSEQYF
v_gene: TRBV7-9
j_gene: TRBJ2-7
d_gene: NA
abundance: once
len: 11

CDR3nt: TGTGCCACATCGATGGGCCCAACCTACGAGCAGTACTTC
CDR3aa: CATSMGPTYEQYF
v_gene: TRBV19
j_gene: TRBJ2-7
d_gene: NA
abundance: NA
len: 13

CDR3nt: TGCGCCAGCAGCTTGGACGGGCCCCGGGACCAGTACTTC
CDR3aa: CASSLDGPRDQYF
v_gene: TRBV5-1
j_gene: TRBJ2-5
d_gene: NA
abundance: NA
len: 13

CDR3nt: TGTGCCAGCAGTCCCGGGGCCGAAGCTTTCTTT
CDR3aa: CASSPGAEAFF
v_gene: TRBV6-5
j_gene: TRBJ1-1
d_gene: NA
abundance: NA
len: 11

CDR3nt: TGCGCCAGCAGCTTGGAAACTTCCTTTGGCGAGCAGTACTTC
CDR3aa: CASSLETSFGEQYF
v_gene: TRBV5-1
j_gene: TRBJ2-7
d_gene: NA
abundance: NA
len: 14

CDR3nt: TGTGCCAGCAGTCGAAATCTTACTAGCAATCAGCCCCAGCATTTT
CDR3aa: CASSRNLTSNQPQHF
v_gene: TRBV6-4
j_gene: TRBJ1-5
d_gene: NA
abundance: NA
len: 15

CDR3nt: TGTGCCACCAGCAGAGAGTACGGCGGAGATTACACCGGGGAGCTGTTTTTT
CDR3aa: CATSREYGGDYTGELFF
v_gene: TRBV15
j_gene: TRBJ2-2
d_gene: NA
abundance: NA
len: 17

CDR3nt: TGTGCCAGCAGTTTTAACGATGCCTACGAGCAGTACTTC
CDR3aa: CASSFNDAYEQYF
v_gene: TRBV27
j_gene: TRBJ2-7
d_gene: NA
abundance: NA
len: 13

CDR3nt: TGTGCCAGCAGCGGAGGGGGGGACGATGGCTACACCTTC
CDR3aa: CASSGGGDDGYTF
v_gene: TRBV13
j_gene: TRBJ1-2
d_gene: NA
abundance: NA
len: 13

CDR3nt: TGTGCCAGCAGCCCCGAAAACAGCTACGAGCAGTACTTC
CDR3aa: CASSPENSYEQYF
v_gene: TRBV5-6
j_gene: TRBJ2-7
d_gene: NA
abundance: NA
len: 13

CDR3nt: TGCGCCAGCAGCCAAGTACCTCTGGGGGGGAATGAGCAGTTCTTC
CDR3aa: CASSQVPLGGNEQFF
v_gene: TRBV4-1
j_gene: TRBJ2-1
d_gene: TRBD2
abundance: NA
len: 15

CDR3nt: TGTGCCAGCAGCCCAGACGAGGGCCAACCTAGCACAGATACGCAGTATTTT
CDR3aa: CASSPDEGQPSTDTQYF
v_gene: TRBV4-2
j_gene: TRBJ2-3
d_gene: NA
abundance: NA
len: 17

CDR3nt: TGTGCCAGTCGAGGGAGCGCCTATAATTCACCCCTCCACTTT
CDR3aa: CASRGSAYNSPLHF
v_gene: TRBV19
j_gene: TRBJ1-6
d_gene: NA
abundance: NA
len: 14

CDR3nt: TGTGCCAGCAGTTACTCGGCAGACACCGGGGAGCTGTTTTTT
CDR3aa: CASSYSADTGELFF
v_gene: TRBV6-5
j_gene: TRBJ2-2
d_gene: NA
abundance: NA
len: 14

CDR3nt: TGTGCCGGGGGGACAGGGGTGACCGGGGAGCTGTTTTTT
CDR3aa: CAGGTGVTGELFF
v_gene: TRBV27
j_gene: TRBJ2-2
d_gene: TRBD1
abundance: NA
len: 13

CDR3nt: TGTGCCAGCAGCTGGGTTACAGGGTCTAAAACCGGGGAGCTGTTTTTT
CDR3aa: CASSWVTGSKTGELFF
v_gene: TRBV5-6
j_gene: TRBJ2-2
d_gene: NA
abundance: NA
len: 16

CDR3nt: TGTGCCAGCAGTCCCCTGGGAGTCACCGGGGAGCTGTTTTTT
CDR3aa: CASSPLGVTGELFF
v_gene: TRBV6-6
j_gene: TRBJ2-2
d_gene: NA
abundance: NA
len: 14

CDR3nt: TGTGCCAGCAGCTACGGGACAGGGTTGGACACTGAAGCTTTCTTT
CDR3aa: CASSYGTGLDTEAFF
v_gene: TRBV11-2
j_gene: TRBJ1-1
d_gene: TRBD1
abundance: NA
len: 15

CDR3nt: TGTGCCAGCAGTGAACCGGTAGGGATGGCTGGTAACACCTTC
CDR3aa: CASSEPVGMAGNTF
v_gene: TRBV6-1
j_gene: TRBJ1-2
d_gene: NA
abundance: NA
len: 14

CDR3nt: TGTGCCAGCAGCCCATTGACTAGCGGGGGGCAAGAGACCCAGTACTTC
CDR3aa: CASSPLTSGGQETQYF
v_gene: TRBV27
j_gene: TRBJ2-5
d_gene: TRBD2
abundance: NA
len: 16

CDR3nt: TGTGCCAGCAGCTTTATACAGGGGGAAGGCTACACCTTC
CDR3aa: CASSFIQGEGYTF
v_gene: TRBV7-9
j_gene: TRBJ1-2
d_gene: TRBD1
abundance: once
len: 13

CDR3nt: TGTGCCAGCAGATTTCCAGGGGTAGATGAAAAACTGTTTTTT
CDR3aa: CASRFPGVDEKLFF
v_gene: TRBV6-6
j_gene: TRBJ1-4
d_gene: NA
abundance: NA
len: 14

CDR3nt: TGCAGCGTCGTCACCTTCCTAGCGGGGGCCACAGATACGCAGTATTTT
CDR3aa: CSVVTFLAGATDTQYF
v_gene: TRBV29-1
j_gene: TRBJ2-3
d_gene: TRBD2
abundance: NA
len: 16

CDR3nt: TGTGCCAGCAGTTACATGAATTCGGGTCCAGATACGCAGTATTTT
CDR3aa: CASSYMNSGPDTQYF
v_gene: TRBV6-5
j_gene: TRBJ2-3
d_gene: NA
abundance: NA
len: 15

CDR3nt: TGTGCCAGCAGCCCCTGGGTGGGGGCACCCCAAGAGACCCAGTACTTC
CDR3aa: CASSPWVGAPQETQYF
v_gene: TRBV27
j_gene: TRBJ2-5
d_gene: NA
abundance: NA
len: 16

CDR3nt: TGTGCCAGCAGCGAACACGTTAACTATGGCTACACCTTC
CDR3aa: CASSEHVNYGYTF
v_gene: TRBV9
j_gene: TRBJ1-2
d_gene: NA
abundance: NA
len: 13

CDR3nt: TGTGCCAGCAGCGTAGCTCCCGCCCCCTACAATGAGCAGTTCTTC
CDR3aa: CASSVAPAPYNEQFF
v_gene: TRBV9
j_gene: TRBJ2-1
d_gene: NA
abundance: once
len: 15

CDR3nt: TGTGCCAGTAGTAGCGCGGTCTTTTACGAGCAGTACTTC
CDR3aa: CASSSAVFYEQYF
v_gene: TRBV19
j_gene: TRBJ2-7
d_gene: NA
abundance: NA
len: 13

CDR3nt: TGTGCCAGCAGTGAATACGAAGACAGGCACGAGCAGTACTTC
CDR3aa: CASSEYEDRHEQYF
v_gene: TRBV25-1
j_gene: TRBJ2-7
d_gene: NA
abundance: few
len: 14

CDR3nt: TGTGCCAGCAGTTTAATCCCCTCTAGCGGGAGTACGGACGAGCAGTACTTC
CDR3aa: CASSLIPSSGSTDEQYF
v_gene: TRBV27
j_gene: TRBJ2-7
d_gene: TRBD2
abundance: once
len: 17

CDR3nt: TGTGCCAGCAGTTCCCCCGCCGGGACTAGCGAAACCTACGAGCAGTACTTC
CDR3aa: CASSSPAGTSETYEQYF
v_gene: TRBV7-9
j_gene: TRBJ2-7
d_gene: TRBD2
abundance: NA
len: 17

CDR3nt: TGTGCCAGCAGTACCTCTACCCGGGACAGGATCTCCTACAATGAGCAGTTCTTC
CDR3aa: CASSTSTRDRISYNEQFF
v_gene: TRBV28
j_gene: TRBJ2-1
d_gene: TRBD1
abundance: NA
len: 18

CDR3nt: TGTGCCAGCAGCTCACAGGGGATGAGTTCACCCCTCCACTTT
CDR3aa: CASSSQGMSSPLHF
v_gene: TRBV27
j_gene: TRBJ1-6
d_gene: TRBD1
abundance: many
len: 14

CDR3nt: TGTGCCAGCAGCTTATTAACTGGCAACACCGGGGAGCTGTTTTTT
CDR3aa: CASSLLTGNTGELFF
v_gene: TRBV6-1
j_gene: TRBJ2-2
d_gene: NA
abundance: NA
len: 15

CDR3nt: TGTGCCAAGGCGGCGCCGGACACTGAAGCTTTCTTT
CDR3aa: CAKAAPDTEAFF
v_gene: TRBV27
j_gene: TRBJ1-1
d_gene: NA
abundance: NA
len: 12

CDR3nt: TGTGCCAGCAGCTTAAGCAGGGGGACTACCTACCTACCCACAGATACGCAGTATTTT
CDR3aa: CASSLSRGTTYLPTDTQYF
v_gene: TRBV7-9
j_gene: TRBJ2-3
d_gene: NA
abundance: NA
len: 19

CDR3nt: TGTGCCAGCAGCCCAGAGGCGGGGATGAACACTGAAGCTTTCTTT
CDR3aa: CASSPEAGMNTEAFF
v_gene: TRBV13
j_gene: TRBJ1-1
d_gene: NA
abundance: NA
len: 15

CDR3nt: TGTGCCAGCAGCTTAGATTGGGGCACCGCCGCCCAAGAGACCCAGTACTTC
CDR3aa: CASSLDWGTAAQETQYF
v_gene: TRBV11-2
j_gene: TRBJ2-5
d_gene: NA
abundance: NA
len: 17

CDR3nt: TGTGCCAGCAGTTCCCTTCCCCCGGATACGCAGTATTTT
CDR3aa: CASSSLPPDTQYF
v_gene: TRBV27
j_gene: TRBJ2-3
d_gene: NA
abundance: NA
len: 13

CDR3nt: TGTGCCATTAGACAGGTTTTTGACGGCAATCAGCCCCAGCATTTT
CDR3aa: CAIRQVFDGNQPQHF
v_gene: TRBV19
j_gene: TRBJ1-5
d_gene: NA
abundance: NA
len: 15

CDR3nt: TGTGCCAGCAGTGCTGGACAGGGGGCAGGTCAGCCCCAGCATTTT
CDR3aa: CASSAGQGAGQPQHF
v_gene: TRBV6-1
j_gene: TRBJ1-5
d_gene: TRBD1
abundance: NA
len: 15

CDR3nt: TGTGCCAGCAGCCGAGGGGCGGGAGGGACCGCCGAGCAGTACTTC
CDR3aa: CASSRGAGGTAEQYF
v_gene: TRBV7-2
j_gene: TRBJ2-7
d_gene: TRBD2
abundance: NA
len: 15

CDR3nt: TGTGCTAGCAGCCCCCATCTCGGAGGCGAAGCTTTCTTT
CDR3aa: CASSPHLGGEAFF
v_gene: TRBV7-7
j_gene: TRBJ1-1
d_gene: NA
abundance: NA
len: 13

CDR3nt: TGTGCCAGCAGCCCGTGGACAGGGCATGAGCAGTTCTTC
CDR3aa: CASSPWTGHEQFF
v_gene: TRBV5-6
j_gene: TRBJ2-1
d_gene: TRBD1
abundance: NA
len: 13